One and the same sample provided the 10 T cell receptor beta chains below, sequenced in a study of T cells in Graves' hyperthyroidism and ophthalmopathy. It was RNA transcripts that yielded the amplified TCR beta CDR3 regions. The HTBI set primed first-round TCR CDR3 RT-PCR. TCRdb reprocessed the multiplex PCR reads via MiXCR and lists one record per CDR3 protein. The table lists roughly 290,000 distinct CDR3 sequences, 10% to 15% of them singletons. The source material was blood. The receptor set was obtained from a woman aged 30 to 39 with Graves' hyperthyroidism that later progressed to Graves' ophthalmopathy.

This clonotype was observed many times. The chain combines TRBV13 with TRBJ2-4; possible D gene TRBD1, 6 bases. V lost 4 bases, J lost 7 bases, and 20 bases lay in between. This CDR3 has 16 amino acids. Germline CDR1 is PRHDT and CDR2 is FYEKMQ (reference sequence). CDR3 sequence reads: CASSSSFGLDRNIQYF. Written as DNA, the CDR3 is TGTGCCAGCAGCTCCAGTTTTGGGTTAGACAGGAACATTCAGTACTTC. Combining the CDR3 with reference TRBV13 and TRBJ2-4 gives the whole variable domain AAGVIQSPRHLIKEKRETATLKCYPIPRHDTVYWYQQGPGQDPQFLISFYEKMQSDKGSIPDRFSAQQFSDYHSELNMSSLELGDSALYFCASSSSFGLDRNIQYFGAGTRLSVL.

This clonotype appeared many times. CDR3: CASSFEYPYNEQFF. In nucleotides, the CDR3 is TGTGCCAGCAGTTTCGAGTATCCCTACAATGAGCAGTTCTTC. The chain has TRBV12-3 or TRBV12-4 and TRBJ2-1; D is uncertain. The CDR3 consists of 14 residues. V was pared by 3 bases and J by 2 bases, with 8 bases between.

This clonotype has ten or more counts. The gene calls are TRBV29-1 and TRBJ2-3; 14 bases map to TRBD2. The CDR3 length is 14 residues. The germline CDR1 and CDR2 sequences are SQVTM and ANQGSEA. The V segment lost 8 bases and the J segment 8 bases; nucleotides outside the gene matches: 9. CDR3 coding DNA: TGCAGCACCCGACTAGCGGGAGGGCCAGGTACGCAGTATTTT. Residues: CSTRLAGGPGTQYF.

Many counts were recorded for this clonotype. The V and J genes are TRBV2 and TRBJ2-2, with D tentatively TRBD2 (5 bases). Trimming removed 7 bases at V and 3 bases at J, with 15 bases between. There are 15 residues in the CDR3. Germline CDR1 SNHLY, CDR2 FYNNEI. The CDR3 region has the DNA TGTGCCAGCAATCCTGGTGGAGCGGACACCGGGGAGCTGTTTTTT. Its translation: CASNPGGADTGELFF. Supplemented by reference TRBV2 and TRBJ2-2, the full variable domain reads EPEVTQTPSHQVTQMGQEVILRCVPISNHLYFYWYRQILGQKVEFLVSFYNNEISEKSEIFDDQFSVERPDGSNFTLKIRSTKLEDSAMYFCASNPGGADTGELFFGEGSRLTVL.

This clonotype was seen ten or more times. The rearrangement links TRBV4-3 to TRBJ2-7; D assignment may be TRBD1 or TRBD2 (6 bases each). The CDR3 loop spans 14 amino acids. CDR1 LGHNA and CDR2 YSLEER come from the germline V gene. The V end lost 2 bases, the J end lost 4 bases, and 12 bases lay between the germline ends. The CDR3 DNA reads TGCGCCAGCAGCCAACAACAGGGAGGATACGAGCAGTACTTC. This sequence encodes CASSQQQGGYEQYF.

V and J are TRBV19 and TRBJ2-1; D gene ambiguous. The CDR3 runs 12 residues. Looked up from germline, CDR1 is LNHDA and CDR2 is SQIVND (reference sequence). Between the trimmed V and J ends, which lost 3 bases and 9 bases, there was a span of 9 bases. CDR3 sequence (DNA): TGTGCCAGTAGTATGATAGATGGTGAGCAGTTCTTC. This encodes CASSMIDGEQFF.

This clonotype was detected ten times or more. The CDR3 DNA follows: TGTGCCACCAGTGACGGGACAGCTAGCAATCAGCCCCAGCATTTT. Protein: CATSDGTASNQPQHF. The genes are TRBV24-1 and TRBJ1-5; 7 bases fit TRBD1. Germline lookup yields CDR1 KGHDR and CDR2 SFDVKD. This CDR3 is built from 15 residues. V trimming: 4 bases; J trimming: 0 bases; junction bases outside the gene matches: 2.

The table lists this clonotype with many counts. The V and J genes are TRBV7-2 and TRBJ2-1; the D is unclear. From germline, CDR1 is SGHTA and CDR2 FQGNSA. Trimming pared 7 bases from V and 9 bases from J, leaving 10 bases between. There are 11 residues in the CDR3. In nucleotides, the CDR3 is TGTGCCAGCACCTCTTTACGTGAGCAGTTCTTC. This codes for CASTSLREQFF.

This clonotype appeared many times. The chain employs TRBV7-9 and TRBJ2-3; D gene uncertain. V was trimmed by 1 base and J by 2 bases, leaving 7 bases between them. Germline CDR1 and CDR2: SEHNR and FQNEAQ (reference sequence). The CDR3 sequence is 14 residues long. The chain's CDR3 is CASSLDGPTDTQYF. The CDR3 DNA reads TGTGCCAGCAGCTTAGACGGCCCCACAGATACGCAGTATTTT.

This clonotype was observed many times. The chain uses TRBV6-1 and TRBJ2-2; D ambiguous. CDR1 is MNHNS, CDR2 SASEGT, per germline. The CDR3 runs to 12 residues. V dropped 6 bases and J dropped 3 bases, with 5 bases sitting between them. CDR3 DNA sequence: TGTGCCAGCAGAATAGACACCGGGGAGCTGTTTTTT. Translated: CASRIDTGELFF.